This TCR beta chain was recorded in a study of CD8 T cells in ankylosing spondylitis. Whole-study results and caveats: Ankylosing spondylitis blood seemed to carry a telltale TCR beta motif made of about 8 highly homologous variants. As reported, disease-linked clones showed significant enrichment in matched ankylosing spondylitis synovial fluid. Peripheral blood samples showed relatively rare disease-linked clones, and these clones were CD8+.

Library preparation for TCR beta used quantitative 5'-RACE with molecular barcodes. A single record per CDR3 protein comes from TCRdb applying MiXCR to the 5' RACE reads. The table records around 150,000 distinct CDR3 sequences, 6% to 8.5% of them present only once. This CDR3 has 14 residues. The ends were cut back, 0 bases at V and 10 bases at J, with 13 bases in the middle. Per germline, CDR1 SGHRS and CDR2 YFSETQ. To note about this clonotype: What it binds is not known. A much larger clonotype is one base distant, so this may be a read error.

The chain has TRBV5-1 and TRBJ2-2, with a weak D call TRBD2 (7 bases). Sequences were obtained from blood, either unsorted or a sorted T cell fraction (not recorded which). This receptor was obtained from a female donor with ankylosing spondylitis or in good health (not recorded which). The CDR3 sequence: CASSLVNAGAELFF. For the CDR3, the DNA is TGCGCCAGCAGCTTGGTCAACGCGGGGGCGGAGCTGTTTTTT.